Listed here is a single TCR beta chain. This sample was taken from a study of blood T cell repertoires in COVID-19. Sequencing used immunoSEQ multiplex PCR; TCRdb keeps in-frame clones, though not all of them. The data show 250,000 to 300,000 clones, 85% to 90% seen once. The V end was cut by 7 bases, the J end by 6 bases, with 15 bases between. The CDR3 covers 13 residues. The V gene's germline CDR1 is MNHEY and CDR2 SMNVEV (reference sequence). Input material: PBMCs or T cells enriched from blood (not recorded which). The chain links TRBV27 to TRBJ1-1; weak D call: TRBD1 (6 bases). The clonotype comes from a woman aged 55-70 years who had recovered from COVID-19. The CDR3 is CASTNTGTAEAFF. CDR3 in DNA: TGTGCCAGCACCAATACAGGGACGGCTGAAGCTTTCTTT.